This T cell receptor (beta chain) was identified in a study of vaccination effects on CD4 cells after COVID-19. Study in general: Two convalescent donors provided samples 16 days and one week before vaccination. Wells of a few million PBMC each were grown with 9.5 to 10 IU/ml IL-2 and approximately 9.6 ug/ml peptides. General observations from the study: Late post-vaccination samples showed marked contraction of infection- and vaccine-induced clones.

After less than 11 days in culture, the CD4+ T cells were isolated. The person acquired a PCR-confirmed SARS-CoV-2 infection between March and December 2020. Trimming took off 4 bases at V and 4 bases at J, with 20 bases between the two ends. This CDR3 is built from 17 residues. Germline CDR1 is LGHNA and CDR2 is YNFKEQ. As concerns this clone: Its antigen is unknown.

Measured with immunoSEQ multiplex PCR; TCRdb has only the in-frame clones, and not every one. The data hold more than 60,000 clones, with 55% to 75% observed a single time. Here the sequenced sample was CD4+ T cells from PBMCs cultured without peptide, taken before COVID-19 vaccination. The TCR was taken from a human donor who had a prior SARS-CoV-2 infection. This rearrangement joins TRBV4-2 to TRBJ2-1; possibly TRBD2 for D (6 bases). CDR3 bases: TGTGCCAGCAGCCCACCCCGGCCTAGCGTAGGATACAATGAGCAGTTCTTC. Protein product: CASSPPRPSVGYNEQFF.